Listed here are 7 T cell receptor beta chains from one sample, sequenced in a study of T cell responses to AZD1222 COVID-19 vaccine. Sequenced by immunoSEQ multiplex PCR; TCRdb stores in-frame clones only, minus some. Among roughly 180,000 clones listed, approximately 91% were seen once. The sequenced sample was peripheral blood, obtained on day 0 of AZD1222 vaccination. These receptors were obtained from an adult in good health.

The chain carries TRBV29-1 and TRBJ2-1; TRBD1 is a possible D gene (5 bases). Germline V gene lookup returns CDR1 SQVTM and CDR2 ANQGSEA. V gave up 7 bases and J gave up 9 bases, with 10 bases separating them. The CDR3 runs to 10 residues. In DNA, the CDR3 is TGCAGCGCCATAGGGGTTGAGCAGTTCTTC. Residues: CSAIGVEQFF.

The chain carries TRBV29-1 and TRBJ2-1, with 7 bases aligning to TRBD2. The trim removed 3 bases at V and 6 bases at J, leaving 8 bases unmatched. The CDR3 length is 14 residues. In germline, CDR1 is SQVTM, CDR2 ANQGSEA. The CDR3, as DNA: TGCAGCGTTGACGCCAGCGGGGACTCCAATGAGCAGTTCTTC. This codes for CSVDASGDSNEQFF.

J is TRBJ1-5 and V is TRBV19; D gene unclear. This CDR3 has 16 residues. Looked up from germline, CDR1 is LNHDA and CDR2 is SQIVND (reference sequence). V was trimmed by 4 bases and J by 0 bases, leaving 13 bases between them. In DNA form, the CDR3 reads TGTGCCAGTAGTAAGACGACGGTGAATAGCAATCAGCCCCAGCATTTT. Translating gives CASSKTTVNSNQPQHF.

This clone was seen once. The rearrangement joins TRBV10-1 to TRBJ2-2, with 10 nucleotides matching TRBD1. Looked up from germline, CDR1 is WNHNN and CDR2 is SYGVQD (reference sequence). There are 15 residues in the CDR3. With V trimmed by 2 bases and J by 6 bases, 3 bases remained unmatched. As DNA, the CDR3 is TGCGCCAGCAGTGAGGGGGGGACAGGGGCCGGGGAGCTGTTTTTT. It codes for CASSEGGTGAGELFF.

The chain combines TRBV4-1 with TRBJ1-4; D is perhaps TRBD1 (5 bases). Germline V gene sequence: CDR1 MGHRA, CDR2 YSYEKL. This CDR3 region has 15 residues. Trimming cost V 5 bases and J 2 bases, with 12 bases left between them. The CDR3 reads CASSVGGRTNEKLFF. The CDR3 DNA reads as TGCGCCAGCAGCGTTGGGGGACGGACTAATGAAAAACTGTTTTTT.

V and J are TRBV5-1 and TRBJ2-3; no clear D gene. Trimming cost V 3 bases and J 5 bases, with 19 bases left between them. This CDR3 comprises 16 residues. The germline CDR1 and CDR2 sequences are SGHRS and YFSETQ. The CDR3 protein is CASSSTVYPFRDTQYF. CDR3 sequence (DNA): TGCGCCAGCAGCTCGACGGTATACCCCTTTCGAGATACGCAGTATTTT.

The chain links TRBV5-1 to TRBJ1-4; 7 bases match TRBD1. The germline CDR1 and CDR2 sequences are SGHRS and YFSETQ. The trim removed 7 bases at V and 5 bases at J, leaving 5 bases unmatched. The CDR3 sequence is 13 residues long. The CDR3 loop reads CASCWDRNEKLFF. The DNA of the CDR3 is TGCGCCAGCTGCTGGGACAGAAATGAAAAACTGTTTTTT.